The clone carrying this T cell receptor beta chain has a count of ten or more. The antigen is unknown. From germline, CDR1 is SQVTM and CDR2 ANQGSEA. CDR3 size: 15 residues. Trimming removed 4 bases from V and 0 bases from J, with 13 bases in between. From 15-18 subjects, each sequencing run yielded over 180 million TCR-beta sequences. Each CDR3 protein is one row after TCRdb ran MiXCR on the 5' RACE reads. The data show over 45,000 distinct CDR3 sequences, around 3.5% seen once. This record comes from a study of neurological immune-mediated disorders. General study points: One cluster of related CDR3 sequences contained, by phylogenetic grouping, the repertoires of 18 of 34 multiple sclerosis patients and formed a possible signature. For the multiple sclerosis repertoire cluster, an association with any clinical or MRI feature was absent.

Unsorted libraries were prepared from 2 million PBMCs that had been stored at -80 C. The specimen was PBMCs. The receptor's source is a man aged 40-49 years with multiple sclerosis. This chain joins TRBV29-1 and TRBJ2-1; no definite D call. The CDR3 is CSVGLLPSSYNEQFF. In DNA form, the CDR3 reads TGCAGCGTTGGATTGCTCCCTAGCTCCTACAATGAGCAGTTCTTC.